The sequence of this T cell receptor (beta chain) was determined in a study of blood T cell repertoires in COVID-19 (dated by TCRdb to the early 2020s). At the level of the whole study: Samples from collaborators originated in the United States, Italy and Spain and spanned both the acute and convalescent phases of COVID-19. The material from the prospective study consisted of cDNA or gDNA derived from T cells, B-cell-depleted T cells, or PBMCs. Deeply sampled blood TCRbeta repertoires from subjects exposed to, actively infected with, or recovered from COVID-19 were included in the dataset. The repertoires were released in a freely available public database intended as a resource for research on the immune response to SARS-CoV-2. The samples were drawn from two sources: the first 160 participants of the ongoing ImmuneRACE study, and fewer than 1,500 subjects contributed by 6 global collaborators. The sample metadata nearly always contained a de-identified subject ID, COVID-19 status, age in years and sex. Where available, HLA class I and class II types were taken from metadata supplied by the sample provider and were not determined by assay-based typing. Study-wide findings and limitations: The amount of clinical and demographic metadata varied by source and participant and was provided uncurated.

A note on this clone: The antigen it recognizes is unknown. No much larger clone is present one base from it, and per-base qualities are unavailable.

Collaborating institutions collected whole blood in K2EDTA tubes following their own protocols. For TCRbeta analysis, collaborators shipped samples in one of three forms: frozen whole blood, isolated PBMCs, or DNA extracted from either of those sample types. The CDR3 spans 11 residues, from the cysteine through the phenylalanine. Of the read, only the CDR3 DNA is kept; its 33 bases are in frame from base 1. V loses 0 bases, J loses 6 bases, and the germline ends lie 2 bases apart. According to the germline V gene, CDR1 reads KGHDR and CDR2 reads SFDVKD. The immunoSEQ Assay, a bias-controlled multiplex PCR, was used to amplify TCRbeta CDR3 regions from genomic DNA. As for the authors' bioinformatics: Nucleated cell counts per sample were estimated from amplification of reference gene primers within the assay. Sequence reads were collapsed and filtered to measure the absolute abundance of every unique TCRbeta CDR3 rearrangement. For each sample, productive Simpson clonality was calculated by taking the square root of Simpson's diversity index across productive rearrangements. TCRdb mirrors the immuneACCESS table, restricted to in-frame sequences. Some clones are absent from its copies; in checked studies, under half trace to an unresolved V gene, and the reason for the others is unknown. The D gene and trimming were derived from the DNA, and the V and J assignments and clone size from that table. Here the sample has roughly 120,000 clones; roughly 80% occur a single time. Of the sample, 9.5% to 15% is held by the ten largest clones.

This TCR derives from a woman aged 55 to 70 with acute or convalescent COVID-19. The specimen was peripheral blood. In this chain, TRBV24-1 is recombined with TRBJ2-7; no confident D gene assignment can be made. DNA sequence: TGTGCCACCAGTGATTTGCGCGAGCAGTACTTC. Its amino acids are CATSDLREQYF.